This TCR beta chain was identified during a study of shared clonotypes between healthy human individuals (dated by TCRdb to the early 2020s). Background for the entire study: The cohort included three men and a couple of women between 18 and 49 years of age. To increase sequencing depth and limit assay-specific biases, TCR repertoire library preparation and sequencing were carried out by different laboratories using diverse techniques. Per donor, leukapheresis produced somewhere between about 0.8 and 9 billion PBMCs. For each donor, CD4 naive and CD4 memory were each given three plates, CD8 naive was given two plates, and CD8 memory was given one plate. To estimate repertoire size and how much clonotype sharing occurs between individuals, the study deeply sequenced the blood TCR repertoires of five or six healthy adults.

Concerning this clone itself: The clone's antigen remains unknown. The record has no base qualities; no much larger clone is one base away.

Using the deep immunoSEQ assay, TCR CDR3 regions were amplified from genomic DNA by multiplex PCR. Extracted genomic DNA from each cell subset was spread evenly across all wells of several immunoSEQ 96-well plates, with each plate serving as a replicate. Each replicate PCR for sorted subsets received roughly 0.2 ug genomic DNA, equal to about 30,000 T cell genomes. Purified libraries were quantified with a Qubit 3.0 fluorometer, sized on a Bioanalyzer 2100, and re-quantified with the KAPA Library Quantification kit. Each immunoSEQ 96-well plate was sequenced on its own single-read 150-cycle Illumina NextSeq 550 flow cell. As for the original processing: Because the immunoSEQ output included only junctional sequences and no quality scores, the filtering could not be the same as the filtering used for full-length reads. Sequences were annotated with PyIR, a Python wrapper for IgBLAST v1.9, using IMGT germline references to assign V/J genes and CDR3. Any read was removed if the V/J assignment was weak (E-value above 1e-6), the CDR3 was missing, or the read contained stop codons, out-of-frame junctions, or ambiguous translated residues. V3J clonotypes were defined as sequences sharing the same inferred V gene, J gene, and CDR3 amino acid sequence. Percentage overlap between repertoires was calculated by dividing the number of shared unique clonotypes by the size of the smaller repertoire. Three approaches were used to assess repertoire richness: RTK rarefaction, the Chao1 estimator, and Recon v2.1 estimates of unobserved clonotypes. OLGA was used to compute generation probabilities for all TCRbeta clonotypes that the gDNA method yielded from a few donors. The clones in this table, taken by TCRdb from immuneACCESS, are in-frame only. Not every clone is retained; where verified, under half of the shortfall comes from an unresolved V gene, and the cause of the rest is unknown. V, J and clone size were drawn from that table, and D and trimming were deduced from the DNA. Present in this sample are approximately 2.5 million clones, approximately 93% of which were seen just once. Around 0.4% of the sample is in the top ten clones.

Healthy HIV-negative adults with no recently reported acute infections or vaccinations were included as donors. All donors were Caucasian adults living in Nashville, Tennessee, USA. CD4+ T cells were enriched by magnetic negative selection, after which naive cells were positively selected on CD45RA and the negative fraction was taken as the memory subset. Blood was obtained by leukapheresis, after which PBMCs were separated by Ficoll-Histopaque density gradient centrifugation and cryopreserved in liquid nitrogen vapor phase. Analytical flow cytometry was used to check the purity and quantity of each magnetically sorted T cell population. Genomic DNA was isolated from every sorted fraction and measured by UV absorbance on a Nanodrop 2000c. The CDR3 has 15 amino acids, counting the end cysteine and phenylalanine. The entry retains the CDR3 DNA only, 45 bases that are in frame from base 1. The germline V gene (reference sequence) provides CDR1 LNHNV and CDR2 YYDKDF. Trimming takes 1 base from V and 4 bases from J, and the germline ends sit 14 bases apart.

Study-wide conclusions, independent of this receptor: Sharing across a few donors was observed for approximately 5% of naive CD4, 3.5% of naive CD8, 2% to 2.5% of memory CD4, and roughly 0.4% of memory CD8 clonotypes. Pairwise subsampling led to the expectation that sequencing depth would affect the degree of clonotype sharing among donors. Only blood was sampled, and tissue TCR repertoires likely differ from those in blood. Larger estimated clonotype richness was generally found for naive subsets than for memory subsets. The genetic and exposure-history diversity represented was limited by the small number of donors. Even with the large sequencing depth, rarefaction of the sorted-subset datasets indicated that sequencing was incomplete. Clonotypes shared by all four sorted-subset donors showed higher generation probabilities than non-shared clonotypes.

The chain is encoded by TRBV15 joined to TRBJ2-7; TRBD1 is a weak D gene call, 5 bases matching. The sequenced sample was naive CD4+ T cells from PBMCs. This specimen's cell subset or site label, per the study, means: CD45RA+ positively selected. The clonotype originates from a man in his late teens or twenties in good health. Some clones in this sample may be carry-over from other donors' samples. The CDR3 has the sequence CATSRGGVPGYEQYF. Here is the DNA: TGTGCCACCAGCAGAGGGGGTGTGCCAGGGTACGAGCAGTACTTC. Full variable domain (CDR3 extended with the reference TRBV15 and TRBJ2-7 proteins): DAMVIQNPRYQVTQFGKPVTLSCSQTLNHNVMYWYQQKSSQAPKLLFHYYDKDFNNEADTPDNFQSRRPNTSFCFLDIRSPGLGDTAMYLCATSRGGVPGYEQYFGPGTRLTVT.